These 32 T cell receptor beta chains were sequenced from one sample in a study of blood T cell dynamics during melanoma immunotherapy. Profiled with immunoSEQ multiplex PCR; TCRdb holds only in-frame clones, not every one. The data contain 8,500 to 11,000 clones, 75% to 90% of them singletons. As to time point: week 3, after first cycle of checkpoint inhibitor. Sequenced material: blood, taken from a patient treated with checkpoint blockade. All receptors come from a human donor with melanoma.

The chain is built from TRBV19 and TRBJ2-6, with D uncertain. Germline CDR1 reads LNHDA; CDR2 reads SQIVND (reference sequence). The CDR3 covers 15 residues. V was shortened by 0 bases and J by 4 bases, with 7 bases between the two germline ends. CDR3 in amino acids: CASSIEFAGANVLTF. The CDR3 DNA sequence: TGTGCCAGTAGTATAGAGTTCGCCGGGGCCAACGTCCTGACTTTC.

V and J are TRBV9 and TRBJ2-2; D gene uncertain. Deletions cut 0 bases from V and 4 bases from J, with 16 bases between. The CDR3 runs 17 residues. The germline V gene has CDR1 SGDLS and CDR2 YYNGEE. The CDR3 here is CASSVAKSGYFTGELFF. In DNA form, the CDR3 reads TGTGCCAGCAGCGTAGCTAAGAGTGGGTACTTCACCGGGGAGCTGTTTTTT.

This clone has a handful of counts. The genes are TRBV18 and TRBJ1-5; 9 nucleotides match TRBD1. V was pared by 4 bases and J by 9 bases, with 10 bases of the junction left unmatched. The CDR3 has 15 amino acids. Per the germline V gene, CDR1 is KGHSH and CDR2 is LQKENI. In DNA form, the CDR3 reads TGTGCCAGCTCACAAACTAGGACAGGGGAAGGGCCCCAGCATTTT. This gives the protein CASSQTRTGEGPQHF. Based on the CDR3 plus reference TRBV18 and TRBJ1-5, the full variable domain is NAGVMQNPRHLVRRRGQEARLRCSPMKGHSHVYWYRQLPEEGLKFMVYLQKENIIDESGMPKERFSAEFPKEGPSILRIQQVVRGDSAAYFCASSQTRTGEGPQHFGDGTRLSIL.

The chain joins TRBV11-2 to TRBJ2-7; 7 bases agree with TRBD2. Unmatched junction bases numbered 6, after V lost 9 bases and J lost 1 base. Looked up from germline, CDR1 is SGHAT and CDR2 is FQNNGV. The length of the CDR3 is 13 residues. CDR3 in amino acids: CASGLVGSYEQYF. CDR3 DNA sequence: TGTGCCAGTGGACTAGTTGGATCCTACGAGCAGTACTTC.

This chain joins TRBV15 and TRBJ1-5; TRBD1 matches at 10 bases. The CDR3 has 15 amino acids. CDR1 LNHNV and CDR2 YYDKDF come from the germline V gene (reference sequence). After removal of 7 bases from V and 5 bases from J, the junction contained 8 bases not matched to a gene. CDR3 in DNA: TGTGCCACCATGGGGGACAGGGGCACCCATCAGCCCCAGCATTTT. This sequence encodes CATMGDRGTHQPQHF.

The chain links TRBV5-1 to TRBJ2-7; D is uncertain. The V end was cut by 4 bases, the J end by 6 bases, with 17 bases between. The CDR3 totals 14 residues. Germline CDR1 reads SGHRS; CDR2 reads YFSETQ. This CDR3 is CASSIGPLAGEQYF. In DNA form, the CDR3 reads TGCGCCAGCAGCATAGGACCTTTAGCAGGCGAGCAGTACTTC. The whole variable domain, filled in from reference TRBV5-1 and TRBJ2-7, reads KAGVTQTPRYLIKTRGQQVTLSCSPISGHRSVSWYQQTPGQGLQFLFEYFSETQRNKGNFPGRFSGRQFSNSRSEMNVSTLELGDSALYLCASSIGPLAGEQYFGPGTRLTVT.

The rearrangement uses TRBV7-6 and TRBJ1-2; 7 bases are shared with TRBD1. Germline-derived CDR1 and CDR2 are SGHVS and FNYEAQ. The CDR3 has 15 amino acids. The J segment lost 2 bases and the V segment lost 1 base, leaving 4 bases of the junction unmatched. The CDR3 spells CASSLEDRENYGYTF. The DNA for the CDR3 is TGTGCCAGCAGCTTAGAAGACAGGGAGAACTATGGCTACACCTTC.

The CDR3 protein is CASSLDGYNQPQHF. The CDR3 nucleotides are TGTGCCAGCAGTTTAGACGGATACAATCAGCCCCAGCATTTT. This chain links TRBV27 with TRBJ1-5; D is unclear. Germline V gene lookup returns CDR1 MNHEY and CDR2 SMNVEV (reference sequence). There are 14 residues in the CDR3. V was clipped by 2 bases and J by 3 bases, with 8 bases between them.

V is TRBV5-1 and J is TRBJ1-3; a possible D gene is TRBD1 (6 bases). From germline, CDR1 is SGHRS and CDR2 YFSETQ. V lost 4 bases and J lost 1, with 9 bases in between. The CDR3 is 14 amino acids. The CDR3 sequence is CASSEQGSGNTIYF. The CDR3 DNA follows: TGCGCCAGCAGCGAACAGGGATCTGGAAACACCATATATTTT.

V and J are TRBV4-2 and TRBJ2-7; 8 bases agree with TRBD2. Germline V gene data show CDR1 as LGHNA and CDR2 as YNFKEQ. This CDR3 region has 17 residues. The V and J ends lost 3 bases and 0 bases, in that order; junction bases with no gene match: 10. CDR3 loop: CASSHSGAGESSYEQYF. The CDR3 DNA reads TGTGCCAGCAGCCATTCGGGAGCGGGAGAGAGCTCCTACGAGCAGTACTTC.

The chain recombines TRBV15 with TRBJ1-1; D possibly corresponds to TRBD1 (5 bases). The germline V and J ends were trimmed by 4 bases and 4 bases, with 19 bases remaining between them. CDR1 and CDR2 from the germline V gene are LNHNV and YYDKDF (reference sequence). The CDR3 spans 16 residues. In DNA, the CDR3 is TGTGCCACCAGCAAGTGGGGGACTGACGGGGGCACTGAAGCTTTCTTT. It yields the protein CATSKWGTDGGTEAFF.

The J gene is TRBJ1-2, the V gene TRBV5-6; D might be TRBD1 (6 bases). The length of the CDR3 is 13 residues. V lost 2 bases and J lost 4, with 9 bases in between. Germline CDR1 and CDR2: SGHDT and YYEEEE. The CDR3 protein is CASSFDRTYGYTF. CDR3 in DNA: TGTGCCAGCAGCTTCGACAGGACCTATGGCTACACCTTC.

The DNA of the CDR3 is TGCAGCGTTGAACCGACAGACACAGATACGCAGTATTTT. Amino acid sequence: CSVEPTDTDTQYF. The rearrangement uses TRBV29-1 and TRBJ2-3, with a weak D call TRBD1 (5 bases). V was clipped by 2 bases and J by 2 bases, with 8 bases between them. Germline V lookup: CDR1 SQVTM, CDR2 ANQGSEA. The CDR3 is made up of 13 amino acids.

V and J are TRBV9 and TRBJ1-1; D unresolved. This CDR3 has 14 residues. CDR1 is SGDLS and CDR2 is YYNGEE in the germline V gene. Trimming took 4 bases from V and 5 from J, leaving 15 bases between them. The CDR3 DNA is TGTGCCAGCAGCCCGTCCGGGCACAAGACTGAAGCTTTCTTT. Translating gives CASSPSGHKTEAFF. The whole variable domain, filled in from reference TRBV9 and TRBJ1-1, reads DSGVTQTPKHLITATGQRVTLRCSPRSGDLSVYWYQQSLDQGLQFLIQYYNGEERAKGNILERFSAQQFPDLHSELNLSSLELGDSALYFCASSPSGHKTEAFFGQGTRLTVV.

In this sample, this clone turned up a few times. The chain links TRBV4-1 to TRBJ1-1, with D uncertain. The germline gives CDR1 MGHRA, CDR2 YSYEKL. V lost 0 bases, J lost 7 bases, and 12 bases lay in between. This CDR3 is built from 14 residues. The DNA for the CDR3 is TGCGCCAGCAGCCAAGATACGCAGAGCATTGAAGCTTTCTTT. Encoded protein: CASSQDTQSIEAFF.

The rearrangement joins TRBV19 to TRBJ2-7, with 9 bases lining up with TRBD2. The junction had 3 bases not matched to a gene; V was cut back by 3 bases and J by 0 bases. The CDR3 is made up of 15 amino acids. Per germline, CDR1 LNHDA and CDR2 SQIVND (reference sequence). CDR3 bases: TGTGCCAGTAGTATGGGTAGCGGGAGCTCCTACGAGCAGTACTTC. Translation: CASSMGSGSSYEQYF.

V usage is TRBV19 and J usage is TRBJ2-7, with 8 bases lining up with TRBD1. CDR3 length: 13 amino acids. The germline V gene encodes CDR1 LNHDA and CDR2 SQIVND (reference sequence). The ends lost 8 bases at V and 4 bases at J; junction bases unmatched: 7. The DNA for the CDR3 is TGTGCCAGTTCCCTTACAGGGGGATACGAGCAGTACTTC. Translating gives CASSLTGGYEQYF.

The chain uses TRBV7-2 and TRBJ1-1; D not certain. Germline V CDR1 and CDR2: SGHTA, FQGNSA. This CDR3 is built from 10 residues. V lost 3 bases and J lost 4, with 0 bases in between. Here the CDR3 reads CASSFTEAFF. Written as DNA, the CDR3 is TGTGCCAGCAGCTTCACTGAAGCTTTCTTT. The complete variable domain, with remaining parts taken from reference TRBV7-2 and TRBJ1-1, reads GAGVSQSPSNKVTEKGKDVELRCDPISGHTALYWYRQSLGQGLEFLIYFQGNSAPDKSGLPSDRFSAERTGGSVSTLTIQRTQQEDSAVYLCASSFTEAFFGQGTRLTVV.

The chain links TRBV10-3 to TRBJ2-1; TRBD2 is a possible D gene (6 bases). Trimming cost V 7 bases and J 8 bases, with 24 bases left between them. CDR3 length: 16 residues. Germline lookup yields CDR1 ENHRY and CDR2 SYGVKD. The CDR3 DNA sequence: TGTGCCATCAACCCCGCGGGGACCGGACTACGGGATGAGCAGTTCTTC. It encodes CAINPAGTGLRDEQFF.

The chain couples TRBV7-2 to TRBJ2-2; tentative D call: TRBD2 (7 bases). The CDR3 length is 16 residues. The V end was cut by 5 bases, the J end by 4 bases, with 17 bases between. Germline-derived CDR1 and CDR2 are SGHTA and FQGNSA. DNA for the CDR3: TGTGCCAGCAGCGAAGACGGGGGGCTTCGCACCGGGGAGCTGTTTTTT. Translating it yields CASSEDGGLRTGELFF.

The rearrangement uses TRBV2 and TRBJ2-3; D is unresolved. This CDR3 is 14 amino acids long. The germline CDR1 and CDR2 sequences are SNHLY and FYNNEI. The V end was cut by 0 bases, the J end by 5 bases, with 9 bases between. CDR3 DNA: TGTGCCAGCAGTGAAGCGCTTCCGGGAGATACGCAGTATTTT. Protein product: CASSEALPGDTQYF.

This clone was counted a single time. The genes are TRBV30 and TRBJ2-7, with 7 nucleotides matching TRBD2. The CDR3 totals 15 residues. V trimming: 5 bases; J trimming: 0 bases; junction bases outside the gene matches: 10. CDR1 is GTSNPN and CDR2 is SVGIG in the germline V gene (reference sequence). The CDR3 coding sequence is TGTGCCTGGGGATCTCAGCGGGGTAGCTCCTACGAGCAGTACTTC. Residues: CAWGSQRGSSYEQYF. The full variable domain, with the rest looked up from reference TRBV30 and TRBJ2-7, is SQTIHQWPATLVQPVGSPLSLECTVEGTSNPNLYWYRQAAGRGLQLLFYSVGIGQISSEVPQNLSASRPQDRQFILSSKKLLLSDSGFYLCAWGSQRGSSYEQYFGPGTRLTVT.

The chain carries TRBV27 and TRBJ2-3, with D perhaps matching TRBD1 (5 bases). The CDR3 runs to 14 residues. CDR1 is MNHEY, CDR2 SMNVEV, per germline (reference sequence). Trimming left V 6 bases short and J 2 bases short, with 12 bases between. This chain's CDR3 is CASSWGGFTDTQYF. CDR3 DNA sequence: TGTGCCAGCAGCTGGGGCGGATTCACAGATACGCAGTATTTT.

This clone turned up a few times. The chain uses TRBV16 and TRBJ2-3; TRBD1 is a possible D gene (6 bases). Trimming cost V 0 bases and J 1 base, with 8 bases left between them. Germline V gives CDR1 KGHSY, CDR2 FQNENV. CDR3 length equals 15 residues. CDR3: CASSQSGTRTDTQYF. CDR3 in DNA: TGTGCCAGCAGCCAATCGGGGACACGCACAGATACGCAGTATTTT.

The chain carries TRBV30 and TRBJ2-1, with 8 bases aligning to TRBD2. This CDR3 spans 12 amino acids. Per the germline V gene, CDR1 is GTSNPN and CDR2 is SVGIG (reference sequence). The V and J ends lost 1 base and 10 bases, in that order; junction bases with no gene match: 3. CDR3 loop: CAWSGQRGEQFF. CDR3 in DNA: TGTGCCTGGAGTGGACAGCGGGGGGAGCAGTTCTTC.

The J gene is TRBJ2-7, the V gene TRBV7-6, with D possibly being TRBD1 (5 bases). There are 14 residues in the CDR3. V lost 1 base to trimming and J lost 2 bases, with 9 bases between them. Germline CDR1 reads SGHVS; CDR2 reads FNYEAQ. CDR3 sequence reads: CASSLEPDTYEQYF. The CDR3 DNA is TGTGCCAGCAGCTTAGAGCCGGACACCTACGAGCAGTACTTC.

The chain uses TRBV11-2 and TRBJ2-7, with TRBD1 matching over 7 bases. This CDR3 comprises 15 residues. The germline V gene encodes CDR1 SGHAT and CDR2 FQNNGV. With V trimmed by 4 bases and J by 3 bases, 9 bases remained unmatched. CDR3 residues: CASSSRDSVIYEQYF. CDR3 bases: TGTGCCAGCAGCTCTCGGGACAGCGTCATCTACGAGCAGTACTTC.

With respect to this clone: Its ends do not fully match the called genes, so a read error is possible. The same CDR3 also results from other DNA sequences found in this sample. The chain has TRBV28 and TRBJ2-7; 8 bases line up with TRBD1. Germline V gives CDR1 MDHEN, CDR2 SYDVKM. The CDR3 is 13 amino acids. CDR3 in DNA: TGCGCCAGCAGTCCCGGGGACAGGTACGAGCAGTACTTC. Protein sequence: CASSPGDRYEQYF.

The CDR3 region has the DNA TGTGCCAGCAGTAAACTAGGGACCTACGAGCAGTACTTC. Protein: CASSKLGTYEQYF. The V call is TRBV28, the J call TRBJ2-7, with a weak D call TRBD2 (5 bases). Germline values: CDR1 MDHEN, CDR2 SYDVKM. V was cut by 5 bases and J by 2 bases, with 10 bases left in between. The CDR3 is made up of 13 amino acids.

CDR3 protein: CASSLTDSPYGYTF. The CDR3 nucleotides read TGTGCCAGCAGCTTGACCGACAGCCCTTATGGCTACACCTTC. The V call is TRBV7-8, the J call TRBJ1-2, with a possible D match to TRBD1 (5 bases). CDR3 length: 14 residues. Per the germline V gene, CDR1 is SGHVS and CDR2 is FQNEAQ. The V gene lost 3 bases and the J gene lost 5 bases, with 13 bases spanning the gap. Supplemented by reference TRBV7-8 and TRBJ1-2, the full variable domain reads GAGVSQSPRYKVAKRGQDVALRCDPISGHVSLFWYQQALGQGPEFLTYFQNEAQLDKSGLPSDRFFAERPEGSVSTLKIQRTQQEDSAVYLCASSLTDSPYGYTFGSGTRLTVV.

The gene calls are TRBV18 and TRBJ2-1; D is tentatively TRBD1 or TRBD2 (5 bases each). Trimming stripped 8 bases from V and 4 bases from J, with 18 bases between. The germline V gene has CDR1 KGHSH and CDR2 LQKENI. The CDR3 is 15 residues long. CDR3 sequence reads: CASHTTGTGYNEQFF. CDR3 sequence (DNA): TGTGCCAGCCACACCACCGGGACGGGGTACAATGAGCAGTTCTTC.

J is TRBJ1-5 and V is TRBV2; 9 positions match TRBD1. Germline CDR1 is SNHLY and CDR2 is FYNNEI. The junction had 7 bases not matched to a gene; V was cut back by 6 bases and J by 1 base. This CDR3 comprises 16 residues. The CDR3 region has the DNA TGTGCCAGCAGAGGGCACAGGGGGCCGAGCAATCAGCCCCAGCATTTT. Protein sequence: CASRGHRGPSNQPQHF.